The 23 T cell receptor beta chains in this list originate from one sample, sequenced in a study of cytomegalovirus exposure and HLA in healthy donors (dated by TCRdb to 2015 to 2018). The library was obtained by the immunoSEQ multiplex PCR assay. TCRdb re-hosts the immuneACCESS table, in-frame sequences only. Its copies lack some clones; in the studies checked, an unresolved V gene accounts for under half of them, and the cause for the rest is not known. For this sample there are under 300,000 clones; 75% to 90% appear just once. Over 0.95% of the sample belongs to the ten largest clones. The sequenced sample consisted of PBMCs. The receptors derive from a woman under 40 in good health and CMV-seropositive.

V is TRBV6-1 and J is TRBJ2-1, with TRBD2 matching over 9 bases. The germline CDR1 and CDR2 sequences are MNHNS and SASEGT. Trimming cost V 2 bases and J 14 bases; bases outside gene matches: 7. The CDR3 extends over 13 amino acids. The CDR3 region has the DNA TGTGCCAGCAGTGAAAGACTAGCGGTAAAGGAGTTCTTC. Translating it yields CASSERLAVKEFF.

This chain connects TRBV5-1 to TRBJ2-7; D may be TRBD2 (6 bases). Germline V gives CDR1 SGHRS, CDR2 YFSETQ. V was pared by 0 bases and J by 4 bases, with 17 bases between. This CDR3 spans 16 amino acids. CDR3 loop: CASSLGESSAGYEQYF. DNA of the CDR3: TGCGCCAGCAGCTTGGGGGAGTCTAGCGCAGGATACGAGCAGTACTTC.

V usage is TRBV15 and J usage is TRBJ2-1; 10 bases are a match to TRBD2. The V gene end was trimmed by 0 bases and the J gene end by 4 bases; junction bases not matched to a gene: 9. From germline, CDR1 is LNHNV and CDR2 YYDKDF (reference sequence). CDR3 length: 18 residues. Here the CDR3 DNA reads TGTGCCACCAGCAGAGATCCGGAGCGGGAGGGGAGATACAATGAGCAGTTCTTC. Protein product: CATSRDPEREGRYNEQFF.

V and J are TRBV13 and TRBJ2-7; 10 bases map to TRBD1. The CDR3 consists of 18 residues. Germline V gene sequence: CDR1 PRHDT, CDR2 FYEKMQ (reference sequence). V was pared by 5 bases and J by 0 bases, with 13 bases of the junction left unmatched. The CDR3 nucleotides are TGTGCCAGCAGCATAATGACCCCGGGACAGGGGTCCTCCTACGAGCAGTACTTC. It specifies CASSIMTPGQGSSYEQYF.

The chain carries TRBV6-6 and TRBJ2-3; 7 bases are a match to TRBD1. This CDR3 has 15 residues. The trim removed 6 bases at V and 6 bases at J, leaving 12 bases unmatched. Germline V lookup: CDR1 MNHNY, CDR2 SVGAGI (reference sequence). DNA for the CDR3: TGTGCCAGCAGGCCAACAGGGGACCCGGGGGATACGCAGTATTTT. This codes for CASRPTGDPGDTQYF.

The rearrangement uses TRBV6-1 and TRBJ2-5; D is perhaps TRBD2 (6 bases). The CDR3 is made up of 16 amino acids. Trimming took off 2 bases at V and 3 bases at J, with 16 bases between the two ends. Germline CDR1 reads MNHNS; CDR2 reads SASEGT. CDR3 residues: CASSELFPKREETQYF. The CDR3 bases are TGTGCCAGCAGTGAACTGTTCCCCAAGCGGGAAGAGACCCAGTACTTC.

This chain links TRBV18 with TRBJ2-7, with 8 positions matching TRBD2. Trimming at V came to 0 bases and at J to 5 bases, leaving 9 bases not matched to a gene. Germline values: CDR1 KGHSH, CDR2 LQKENI. This CDR3 spans 16 amino acids. The CDR3 DNA follows: TGTGCCAGCTCACCACCGATCGGGAGGGATTCGGACGAGCAGTACTTC. Its protein product is CASSPPIGRDSDEQYF.

The V gene is TRBV28, the J gene TRBJ1-4; D call uncertain. V lost 4 bases, J lost 12 bases, and 18 bases lay in between. The CDR3 runs to 14 residues. From germline, CDR1 is MDHEN and CDR2 SYDVKM. The DNA of the CDR3 is TGTGCCAGCAGTTCTGTTGATAGTAGGAGTCAACTGTTTTTT. Its protein product is CASSSVDSRSQLFF.

This chain uses TRBV5-1 with TRBJ2-5, with TRBD2 as a possible D gene (5 bases). CDR1 and CDR2 from the germline V gene are SGHRS and YFSETQ. This CDR3 spans 12 amino acids. V gave up 4 bases and J gave up 5 bases, with 9 bases separating them. The CDR3 coding sequence is TGCGCCAGCAGCCGGGGAGACGAGACCCAGTACTTC. Translation: CASSRGDETQYF.

The chain employs TRBV7-2 and TRBJ1-2, with TRBD1 matching 10 bases. Germline assignment: CDR1 SGHTA and CDR2 FQGNSA. The CDR3 consists of 15 residues. The ends lost 5 bases at V and 0 bases at J; junction bases unmatched: 3. The CDR3 reads CASSLGTGANYGYTF. CDR3 coding DNA: TGTGCCAGCAGCCTCGGGACAGGGGCTAACTATGGCTACACCTTC.

The chain couples TRBV25-1 to TRBJ2-5; 11 nucleotides agree with TRBD2. CDR3 size: 15 residues. The V segment lost 4 bases and the J segment 5 bases; nucleotides outside the gene matches: 6. In germline, CDR1 is MGHDK, CDR2 SYGVNS. CDR3 region: CASSVDGTSGETQYF. CDR3 coding DNA: TGTGCCAGCAGTGTAGATGGGACTAGCGGCGAGACCCAGTACTTC.

The chain links TRBV30 to TRBJ2-1; TRBD2 matches at 8 bases. This CDR3 is 14 amino acids long. With V trimmed by 5 bases and J by 0 bases, 3 bases remained unmatched. The germline V gene has CDR1 GTSNPN and CDR2 SVGIG (reference sequence). CDR3: CAWASGYSYNEQFF. The DNA for the CDR3 is TGTGCCTGGGCTAGCGGGTACTCCTACAATGAGCAGTTCTTC. The entire variable domain, with the rest obtained from reference TRBV30 and TRBJ2-1, is as follows: SQTIHQWPATLVQPVGSPLSLECTVEGTSNPNLYWYRQAAGRGLQLLFYSVGIGQISSEVPQNLSASRPQDRQFILSSKKLLLSDSGFYLCAWASGYSYNEQFFGPGTRLTVL.

The CDR3, as DNA: TGTGCCAGCAGTGACGAGGCTCATGGCTACACCTTC. It translates to CASSDEAHGYTF. The chain recombines TRBV6-4 with TRBJ1-2; D call uncertain. The germline V gene has CDR1 MRHNA and CDR2 SNTAGT. V lost 2 bases and J lost 6, with 7 bases in between. This CDR3 has 12 residues.

This chain links TRBV10-1 with TRBJ2-7; TRBD2 aligns across 7 bases. This CDR3 spans 15 amino acids. V trimming: 6 bases; J trimming: 3 bases; junction bases outside the gene matches: 11. The germline CDR1 and CDR2 sequences are WNHNN and SYGVQD (reference sequence). The DNA of the CDR3 is TGCGCCAGCAGCCCGCTAGCGGATGGGGTCTACGAGCAGTACTTC. It is translated as CASSPLADGVYEQYF.

The CDR3 bases are TGTGCCTGGAGTGTAACGGAGGGGAGCGAGCAGTACTTC. This translates into CAWSVTEGSEQYF. This chain connects TRBV30 to TRBJ2-7, with TRBD2 as a possible D gene (6 bases). Germline CDR1 and CDR2: GTSNPN and SVGIG (reference sequence). CDR3 length: 13 amino acids. The V and J ends lost 0 bases and 6 bases respectively, with 12 bases between them.

This clone appeared once. V is TRBV18 and J is TRBJ2-7; D perhaps matches TRBD2 (5 bases). The CDR3 covers 16 residues. Germline loops: CDR1 KGHSH, CDR2 LQKENI. V was pared by 8 bases and J by 0 bases, with 20 bases between. The CDR3 DNA reads as TGTGCCAGCAAACCTTCAAACCAGGAGGTCTCCTACGAGCAGTACTTC. Protein product: CASKPSNQEVSYEQYF. The variable domain in full, with the rest retrieved from reference TRBV18 and TRBJ2-7, is NAGVMQNPRHLVRRRGQEARLRCSPMKGHSHVYWYRQLPEEGLKFMVYLQKENIIDESGMPKERFSAEFPKEGPSILRIQQVVRGDSAAYFCASKPSNQEVSYEQYFGPGTRLTVT.

This chain uses TRBV6-4 with TRBJ2-4; TRBD1 agrees at 10 bases. V was clipped by 3 bases and J by 7 bases; unmatched bases: 9. This CDR3 has 16 amino acids. Germline V gene sequence: CDR1 MRHNA, CDR2 SNTAGT. The CDR3 DNA sequence: TGTGCCAGCAGTGAAGGGGCCGGGGACAGGGGTAACATTCAGTACTTC. Protein: CASSEGAGDRGNIQYF.

CDR3 nucleotides: TGTGCCTGGAGGATCCTGGAGACCGAGCAGTACTTC. Residues: CAWRILETEQYF. V gene TRBV30 combines with J gene TRBJ2-7; D gene ambiguous. V was pared by 3 bases and J by 6 bases, with 12 bases between. This CDR3 comprises 12 residues. CDR1 is GTSNPN and CDR2 is SVGIG in the germline V gene (reference sequence).

The chain joins TRBV27 to TRBJ2-6, with TRBD1 matching 10 bases. J lost 4 bases, V lost 3 bases, and 6 bases had no gene match. This CDR3 is built from 17 residues. Per germline, CDR1 MNHEY and CDR2 SMNVEV (reference sequence). In DNA, the CDR3 is TGTGCCAGCAGTTTTCGGACAGGGGGTTACGGGGCCAACGTCCTGACTTTC. Its protein product is CASSFRTGGYGANVLTF. Combining the CDR3 with reference TRBV27 and TRBJ2-6 gives the whole variable domain EAQVTQNPRYLITVTGKKLTVTCSQNMNHEYMSWYRQDPGLGLRQIYYSMNVEVTDKGDVPEGYKVSRKEKRNFPLILESPSPNQTSLYFCASSFRTGGYGANVLTFGAGSRLTVL.

The chain couples TRBV30 to TRBJ2-7; 7 nucleotides line up with TRBD2. From germline, CDR1 is GTSNPN and CDR2 SVGIG (reference sequence). V was clipped by 5 bases and J by 6 bases; unmatched bases: 4. The CDR3 sequence is 11 residues long. For the CDR3, the DNA is TGTGCCTGGGCGGGGGAGGGCGAGCAGTACTTC. This translates into CAWAGEGEQYF.

Only one count was recorded for this clone. The rearrangement joins TRBV30 to TRBJ2-1; 11 bases match TRBD2. This CDR3 has 13 residues. Per the germline V gene, CDR1 is GTSNPN and CDR2 is SVGIG (reference sequence). V lost 8 bases to trimming and J lost 9 bases; unmatched junction nucleotides: 9. CDR3 amino acids: CAAASGRFVEQFF. The DNA for the CDR3 is TGTGCCGCGGCTAGCGGGAGGTTTGTTGAGCAGTTCTTC.

The V and J genes are TRBV6-1 and TRBJ1-5; D is possibly TRBD1 (6 bases). V lost 4 bases, J lost 1 base, and 11 bases lay in between. CDR3 length: 15 residues. Germline V CDR1 and CDR2: MNHNS, SASEGT. The chain's CDR3 is CASSGYRESNQPQHF. The CDR3 nucleotides read TGTGCCAGCAGTGGCTACAGGGAGAGCAATCAGCCCCAGCATTTT.

The chain uses TRBV27 and TRBJ2-7; TRBD1 matches at 10 bases. This CDR3 is 16 amino acids long. Germline V gives CDR1 MNHEY, CDR2 SMNVEV (reference sequence). V lost 6 bases and J lost 2; bases outside the gene matches: 10. In DNA form, the CDR3 reads TGTGCCAGCAGAGCGGCCGGGACAGGGGTCCCCTACGAGCAGTACTTC. Amino acid sequence: CASRAAGTGVPYEQYF.